This TCR beta chain stems from a study of T cell responses to AZD1222 COVID-19 vaccine. As for the study in general: Pooling was applied to second doses at about 4 or about 12 weeks.

Points from the study as a whole: Two doses of AZD1222 preceded a rise in Spike-specific TCR breadth and depth. Donors, mostly white British, included more females; clonal diversity was possibly underestimated. Variant regions that are unmutated are reportedly the target of nearly half of spike-specific TCRs.

As for this clone: What it recognizes is unknown.

Libraries were prepared by immunoSEQ multiplex PCR; TCRdb keeps only in-frame clonotypes and omits some of them. The data contain approximately 98,000 clones, 85% to 90% of them seen just once; the ten biggest clones take up approximately 3%. The receptor was derived from an adult in good health. This material consisted of peripheral blood, taken on day 0 of AZD1222 vaccination.

CDR3 bases: TGTGCCAGCAGACCTACCGGGACCGCTGCCTACGAGCAGTACTTC. This sequence encodes CASRPTGTAAYEQYF. The chain has TRBV28 and TRBJ2-7; D is perhaps TRBD1 or TRBD2 (5 bases each). The CDR3 is 15 amino acids. Trimming took 6 bases from V and 2 from J, leaving 17 bases between them. Germline CDR1 is MDHEN and CDR2 is SYDVKM.